Presented here are 22 T cell receptor beta chains from one specimen sequenced in a study of blood T cell repertoires in COVID-19. TCRdb's copy holds only in-frame clones and misses some; the assay was immunoSEQ multiplex PCR. In the table there are hundreds of thousands of clones, 65% to 90% of which are singletons. The material sequenced was peripheral blood. The source is a human donor in a cohort sampled during active COVID-19.

This chain links TRBV29-1 with TRBJ1-2; the D gene is possibly TRBD1 (5 bases). Deletions cut 4 bases from V and 0 bases from J, with 12 bases between. Germline V gene sequence: CDR1 SQVTM, CDR2 ANQGSEA. The CDR3 covers 14 residues. CDR3 nucleotide sequence: TGCAGCGTTGGACAGCGTTTAGCTAACTATGGCTACACCTTC. This gives the protein CSVGQRLANYGYTF.

A single count supports this clone. The chain employs TRBV10-3 and TRBJ2-3; 7 bases line up with TRBD2. The J segment lost 2 bases and the V segment lost 4 bases, leaving 6 bases of the junction unmatched. The CDR3 has 15 residues. Germline V gives CDR1 ENHRY, CDR2 SYGVKD. The CDR3 region has the DNA TGTGCCATCAGTGTAGGCCGGGAGGCCACAGATACGCAGTATTTT. Protein sequence: CAISVGREATDTQYF.

J is TRBJ1-6 and V is TRBV10-2; weak D call: TRBD1 (5 bases). The CDR3 contains 17 residues. Germline loops: CDR1 WSHSY, CDR2 SAAADI. V lost 6 bases and J lost 3, with 18 bases in between. CDR3 in DNA: TGCGCCAGCAGAGGAAGGGGTGTCCAGAGCTATAATTCACCCCTCCACTTT. Its protein product is CASRGRGVQSYNSPLHF.

V gene TRBV6-1 combines with J gene TRBJ1-1; weak D call: TRBD1 (5 bases). This CDR3 has 15 amino acids. Germline CDR1 MNHNS, CDR2 SASEGT. Trimming removed 0 bases at V and 1 base at J, with 9 bases between. In DNA form, the CDR3 reads TGTGCCAGCAGTGAAGCGGGGCAGGGGAACACTGAAGCTTTCTTT. Amino acid sequence: CASSEAGQGNTEAFF.

This sequence joins TRBV7-3 and TRBJ2-3, with D perhaps matching TRBD2 (5 bases). The V gene's germline CDR1 is SGHTA and CDR2 FQGTGA. The CDR3 spans 13 residues. Between the trimmed V and J ends, which lost 2 bases and 5 bases, there was a span of 8 bases. DNA of the CDR3: TGTGCCAGCAGCTTAGAGGGTCTAGATACGCAGTATTTT. This gives the protein CASSLEGLDTQYF.

The chain carries TRBV6-6 and TRBJ2-4; 7 positions match TRBD2. This CDR3 has 12 residues. V gave up 11 bases and J gave up 8 bases; unmatched junction bases: 9. Germline V lookup: CDR1 MNHNY, CDR2 SVGAGI (reference sequence). CDR3 sequence: CACEGGSDIQYF. The CDR3 nucleotides are TGTGCCTGTGAGGGCGGGAGTGACATTCAGTACTTC.

The J gene is TRBJ2-4, the V gene TRBV28; 7 positions match TRBD1. Looked up from germline, CDR1 is MDHEN and CDR2 is SYDVKM. CDR3 length equals 16 residues. The J segment lost 2 bases and the V segment lost 8 bases, leaving 12 bases of the junction unmatched. CDR3 DNA: TGTGCCAGCGGTCTTCCGGGACAGAATACCAAAAACATTCAGTACTTC. Protein: CASGLPGQNTKNIQYF. The complete variable domain, with remaining parts taken from reference TRBV28 and TRBJ2-4, reads DVKVTQSSRYLVKRTGEKVFLECVQDMDHENMFWYRQDPGLGLRLIYFSYDVKMKEKGDIPEGYSVSREKKERFSLILESASTNQTSMYLCASGLPGQNTKNIQYFGAGTRLSVL.

The chain links TRBV5-1 to TRBJ1-2; weak D call: TRBD1 (6 bases). The CDR3 runs 14 residues. V was pared by 1 base and J by 3 bases, with 10 bases between. Germline V gene lookup returns CDR1 SGHRS and CDR2 YFSETQ. The DNA for the CDR3 is TGCGCCAGCAGCTTGCCACAGGGTGACTATGGCTACACCTTC. Translation: CASSLPQGDYGYTF.

The CDR3 region has the DNA TGTGCCAGCAGTTTGACGGCGGTAGGAAACACCATATATTTT. This sequence encodes CASSLTAVGNTIYF. V is TRBV11-3 and J is TRBJ1-3; D is unclear. The CDR3 is 14 residues long. Trimming shortened V by 6 bases and J by 4 bases, and 13 bases separated the two germline ends. Germline V gives CDR1 SGHNT, CDR2 YENEEA.

This clone appeared once. The chain combines TRBV18 with TRBJ2-7; 9 bases agree with TRBD2. V shed 3 bases, J shed 0 bases, and the junction held 6 bases outside the gene matches. The CDR3 is 16 amino acids. Germline values: CDR1 KGHSH, CDR2 LQKENI. CDR3 sequence (DNA): TGTGCCAGCTCACCTTCTACGACTAGCGGCTCCTACGAGCAGTACTTC. Its translation: CASSPSTTSGSYEQYF. Filled out from reference TRBV18 and TRBJ2-7, the complete variable domain reads NAGVMQNPRHLVRRRGQEARLRCSPMKGHSHVYWYRQLPEEGLKFMVYLQKENIIDESGMPKERFSAEFPKEGPSILRIQQVVRGDSAAYFCASSPSTTSGSYEQYFGPGTRLTVT.

The rearrangement uses TRBV7-3 and TRBJ2-3; 10 positions match TRBD1. V shed 6 bases, J shed 14 bases, and the junction held 11 bases outside the gene matches. This CDR3 contains 13 residues. Germline CDR1 SGHTA, CDR2 FQGTGA. The CDR3 sequence is CASSIDRGRGLYF. Here the CDR3 DNA reads TGTGCCAGCAGTATCGACAGGGGGCGGGGGCTGTATTTT.

This sequence joins TRBV4-1 and TRBJ1-5, with a tentative D call TRBD1 (5 bases). The CDR3 loop spans 15 amino acids. Deletions cut 4 bases from V and 0 bases from J, with 10 bases between. Germline V CDR1 and CDR2: MGHRA, YSYEKL. The CDR3 reads CASSPARDSNQPQHF. The CDR3 region has the DNA TGCGCCAGCAGCCCCGCCAGGGATAGCAATCAGCCCCAGCATTTT.

The chain links TRBV11-3 to TRBJ2-7; D possibly corresponds to TRBD1 (7 bases). The V gene lost 4 bases and the J gene lost 0 bases, with 13 bases spanning the gap. The CDR3 length is 15 residues. Germline CDR1 reads SGHNT; CDR2 reads YENEEA. The CDR3 loop is CASSSGTAGSYEQYF. CDR3 coding DNA: TGTGCCAGCAGCTCCGGGACAGCGGGCTCCTACGAGCAGTACTTC.

The chain uses TRBV10-3 and TRBJ2-1; D is ambiguous. Between the trimmed V and J ends, which lost 0 bases and 6 bases, there was a span of 3 bases. From germline, CDR1 is ENHRY and CDR2 SYGVKD. The CDR3 has 12 amino acids. The CDR3 here is CAISESSNEQFF. For the CDR3, the DNA is TGTGCCATCAGTGAGTCGAGCAATGAGCAGTTCTTC.

In its sample, this clone was seen a few times. The chain couples TRBV14 to TRBJ1-6; the D gene is possibly TRBD1 (5 bases). The CDR3 totals 14 residues. Germline assignment: CDR1 SGHDN and CDR2 FVKESK. Between the trimmed V and J ends, which lost 5 bases and 7 bases, there was a span of 12 bases. The CDR3 region has the DNA TGTGCCAGCAGCTCTAGACAGCGCAATTCACCCCTCCACTTT. Residues: CASSSRQRNSPLHF.

In its sample, this clone was seen once. The V gene is TRBV30, the J gene TRBJ2-5, with D unresolved. Trimming removed 0 bases from V and 4 bases from J, with 15 bases in between. Germline assignment: CDR1 GTSNPN and CDR2 SVGIG (reference sequence). The CDR3 totals 15 residues. For the CDR3, the DNA is TGTGCCTGGAGTGTTTTCTCCGTCCCCGGAGAGACCCAGTACTTC. Its translation: CAWSVFSVPGETQYF.

CDR3: CASSTPVSEAFF. CDR3 sequence (DNA): TGTGCCAGCAGTACCCCCGTCAGTGAAGCTTTCTTT. The chain joins TRBV28 to TRBJ1-1; D is ambiguous. The CDR3 contains 12 residues. Trimming shortened V by 5 bases and J by 7 bases, and 11 bases separated the two germline ends. Germline V CDR1 and CDR2: MDHEN, SYDVKM.

The chain uses TRBV6-5 and TRBJ2-5; perhaps TRBD2 as D (6 bases). The V and J ends lost 6 bases and 6 bases respectively, with 17 bases between them. The CDR3 extends over 14 amino acids. Germline loops: CDR1 MNHEY, CDR2 SVGAGI. The CDR3 DNA reads as TGTGCCAGCAGGTACGGACTATGGGAAAAGACCCAGTACTTC. This translates into CASRYGLWEKTQYF.

The chain uses TRBV5-1 and TRBJ2-5; D perhaps matches TRBD2 (5 bases). CDR1 is SGHRS, CDR2 YFSETQ, per germline. The V gene lost 2 bases and the J gene lost 6 bases, with 11 bases spanning the gap. This CDR3 is 13 amino acids long. This CDR3 reads CASSFNGEQTQYF. DNA of the CDR3: TGCGCCAGCAGCTTTAACGGGGAACAGACCCAGTACTTC.

The chain has TRBV10-3 and TRBJ1-5, with TRBD1 matching over 9 bases. The CDR3 spans 15 residues. The V segment lost 8 bases and the J segment 6 bases; nucleotides outside the gene matches: 11. Germline V gives CDR1 ENHRY, CDR2 SYGVKD. The CDR3 coding sequence is TGTGCCATCGTTGTCCGGGACAGGGTCGTTCAGCCCCAGCATTTT. Encoded protein: CAIVVRDRVVQPQHF.

CDR3 bases: TGTGCCAGCAGCGTAGGCCCGGACACTCTAACCGGGGAGCTGTTTTTT. As protein: CASSVGPDTLTGELFF. The chain employs TRBV9 and TRBJ2-2, with a tentative D call TRBD1 (5 bases). V lost 0 bases to trimming and J lost 5 bases, with 14 bases between them. In germline, CDR1 is SGDLS, CDR2 YYNGEE. The length of the CDR3 is 16 residues.

This chain links TRBV3-1 (or the pseudogene TRBV3-2) with TRBJ1-2; the match to TRBD1 covers 10 bases. Per germline, CDR1 LGHDT and CDR2 YNNKEL (reference sequence). The CDR3 loop spans 16 amino acids. J was trimmed by 5 bases and V by 0 bases; bases with no gene match: 6. CDR3 sequence: CASSQDQGTGVYGYTF. CDR3 coding DNA: TGTGCCAGCAGCCAAGATCAGGGGACAGGGGTATATGGCTACACCTTC.